This TCR beta chain emerged from a study of blood T cells in healthy people across ages. Using a J-beta primer mix together with a sample-barcoded 5' primer, a second PCR was run for roughly 6 to 12 cycles. TCRdb itself ran the 5' RACE reads through MiXCR, one entry per CDR3 protein. Among fewer than 1,200,000 distinct CDR3 sequences listed, under 30% were seen once. A few counts support this clonotype. The CDR3 has 16 amino acids. Germline CDR1 and CDR2: SGHTA and FQGTGA. V was pared by 6 bases and J by 2 bases, with 9 bases of the junction left unmatched. These data also featured in a second study, about T cells of mothers and their children. From that study: The data showed no persistent microchimeric T cell clones.

This sequence was found in a girl aged 2 to 9 in good health. Sequencing used blood. This chain uses TRBV7-3 with TRBJ2-1; TRBD2 aligns across 8 bases. CDR3 protein: CASSPVGGATYNEQFF. The DNA for the CDR3 is TGTGCCAGCAGTCCTGTCGGGGGGGCCACCTACAATGAGCAGTTCTTC.